A single sample gave rise to the 30 T cell receptor beta chains below, sequenced in a study of shared clonotypes between healthy human individuals. The repertoire was sequenced with immunoSEQ multiplex PCR; TCRdb's copy has only in-frame clones and lacks some. The sample consists of 2 million to 3 million clones, 85% to 95% of them appearing once. Sequenced: naive CD4+ T cells sorted from blood. Sample subset: CD45RA+ positively selected. These receptors were taken from a man younger than 35 in good health.

The chain employs TRBV30 and TRBJ2-1; D could derive from TRBD1 or TRBD2 (5 bases each). CDR1 and CDR2 (germline): GTSNPN, SVGIG (reference sequence). The CDR3 contains 12 residues. Trimming pared 2 bases from V and 7 bases from J, leaving 9 bases between. The CDR3 region is CAWSSRGNEQFF. The CDR3 DNA is TGTGCCTGGAGTTCGAGGGGTAATGAGCAGTTCTTC.

This clone was recorded only once. The chain joins TRBV5-1 to TRBJ2-2, with D possibly TRBD1 on 6 matching bases. V lost 5 bases and J 6 bases, leaving 11 bases between the germline ends. CDR3 length: 13 residues. Germline values: CDR1 SGHRS, CDR2 YFSETQ. The CDR3 loop reads CASRRPGAGELFF. The DNA of the CDR3 is TGCGCCAGCAGACGGCCAGGGGCCGGGGAGCTGTTTTTT.

This clone was seen just once. CDR3 in DNA: TGTGCCAGTAGGGGAGCGGGAGTCAAAAACATTCAGTACTTC. It translates to CASRGAGVKNIQYF. V is TRBV19 and J is TRBJ2-4; 8 bases align to TRBD2. Unmatched junction bases numbered 4, after V lost 6 bases and J lost 3 bases. The germline V gene encodes CDR1 LNHDA and CDR2 SQIVND (reference sequence). The CDR3 is 14 residues long.

This rearrangement joins TRBV9 to TRBJ2-3; D possibly corresponds to TRBD1 (5 bases). V was shortened by 5 bases and J by 1 base, with 8 bases between the two germline ends. CDR3 length: 13 amino acids. CDR1 and CDR2 from the germline V gene are SGDLS and YYNGEE. CDR3 region: CASRKQGTDTQYF. CDR3 in DNA: TGTGCCAGCAGGAAACAGGGCACAGATACGCAGTATTTT.

As concerns this clone: Other DNA variants within this sample encode the same CDR3. This rearrangement joins TRBV19 to TRBJ2-7; 9 bases are a match to TRBD1. Germline lookup yields CDR1 LNHDA and CDR2 SQIVND (reference sequence). V shed 6 bases, J shed 1 base, and the junction held 1 base outside the gene matches. The CDR3 extends over 13 amino acids. The CDR3 spells CASSGTGSYEQYF. The CDR3, as DNA: TGTGCCAGTAGCGGGACAGGGTCCTACGAGCAGTACTTC.

A single count supports this clone. Other DNA sequences within the sample encode an identical CDR3. The genes are TRBV18 and TRBJ2-3; 10 nucleotides agree with TRBD2. Germline trimming cut 5 bases from V and 0 bases from J; bases unmatched to any gene: 5. Germline lookup yields CDR1 KGHSH and CDR2 LQKENI. This CDR3 region has 16 residues. The CDR3, as DNA: TGTGCCAGCTCAAGGACTAGCGGAGCTAGCACAGATACGCAGTATTTT. Its translation is CASSRTSGASTDTQYF.

The chain combines TRBV30 with TRBJ2-1; D possibly corresponds to TRBD2 (5 bases). Trimming stripped 3 bases from V and 10 bases from J, with 13 bases between. CDR3 length equals 12 residues. The germline V gene encodes CDR1 GTSNPN and CDR2 SVGIG (reference sequence). CDR3 nucleotides: TGTGCCTGGAGGGTCAAGCGGAGCGAGCAGTTCTTC. Its protein is CAWRVKRSEQFF.

This clone has just one count. The chain recombines TRBV5-4 with TRBJ2-4; perhaps TRBD1 as D (5 bases). V was trimmed by 4 bases and J by 5 bases, leaving 13 bases between them. CDR1 is SGHNT and CDR2 is YYREEE in the germline V gene (reference sequence). CDR3 size: 14 residues. The CDR3 nucleotides are TGTGCCAGCAGCCCGGCTATAGGGGAAAACATTCAGTACTTC. Its protein product is CASSPAIGENIQYF.

This clone has just one count. The chain recombines TRBV11-1 with TRBJ2-2; D unresolved. CDR1 and CDR2 from the germline V gene are SGHAT and FQDESV (reference sequence). Trimming cost V 3 bases and J 4 bases, with 9 bases left between them. This CDR3 spans 14 amino acids. For the CDR3, the DNA is TGTGCCAGCAGCTTGGAAGGAACCACCGGGGAGCTGTTTTTT. Translated, it gives CASSLEGTTGELFF.

The genes are TRBV5-5 and TRBJ2-5; TRBD1 matches 7 bases. Trimming cost V 0 bases and J 2 bases; bases outside gene matches: 13. The CDR3 totals 18 residues. Germline lookup yields CDR1 SGHKS and CDR2 YYEKEE (reference sequence). Written as DNA, the CDR3 is TGTGCCAGCAGCTTGGGAATAAGTTATGGACAGGTTCAAGAGACCCAGTACTTC. Protein: CASSLGISYGQVQETQYF.

The rearrangement joins TRBV10-1 to TRBJ2-1; TRBD1 or TRBD2 may be the D gene (5 bases each). Trimming took 1 base from V and 5 from J, leaving 12 bases between them. The CDR3 sequence is 15 residues long. Per germline, CDR1 WNHNN and CDR2 SYGVQD (reference sequence). CDR3 nucleotide sequence: TGCGCCAGCAGTGAGTACCGGGACGGGAACAATGAGCAGTTCTTC. Translation gives CASSEYRDGNNEQFF.

Worth noting for this clone: Other DNA sequences in this specimen translate into the identical CDR3. The rearrangement links TRBV6-5 to TRBJ2-3; D not certain. The CDR3 is 13 residues long. The V end lost 0 bases, the J end lost 6 bases, and 7 bases lay between the germline ends. Germline V lookup: CDR1 MNHEY, CDR2 SVGAGI. The chain's CDR3 is CASSYSRRDTQYF. Here the CDR3 DNA reads TGTGCCAGCAGTTACTCGAGAAGGGATACGCAGTATTTT.

The chain joins TRBV30 to TRBJ1-5; 7 bases line up with TRBD1. The J segment lost 4 bases and the V segment lost 1 base, leaving 7 bases of the junction unmatched. From germline, CDR1 is GTSNPN and CDR2 SVGIG (reference sequence). This CDR3 contains 15 residues. The CDR3 loop reads CAWSAGTVRNQPQHF. CDR3 DNA: TGTGCCTGGAGTGCCGGGACAGTTCGTAATCAGCCCCAGCATTTT.

The gene calls are TRBV10-3 and TRBJ2-7, with D possibly being TRBD1 or TRBD2 (6 bases each). Trimming left V 4 bases short and J 0 bases short, with 10 bases between. Germline lookup yields CDR1 ENHRY and CDR2 SYGVKD. The CDR3 sequence is 14 residues long. CDR3 amino acids: CAISGQDYSYEQYF. The CDR3 nucleotides are TGTGCCATCAGTGGACAGGACTACTCCTACGAGCAGTACTTC.

This clone was seen just once. The chain employs TRBV6-6 and TRBJ2-5; 10 nucleotides align to TRBD2. The last part of the DNA fits TRBJ2-7 better; the J call may be wrong. CDR1 and CDR2 (germline): MNHNY, SVGAGI (reference sequence). The CDR3 contains 13 residues. CDR3 bases: TGTGCCAGCAGGCTAGCGGGAGCGTACGAGCAGTACTTC. It is translated as CASRLAGAYEQYF.

This chain uses TRBV30 with TRBJ2-5; 7 nucleotides match TRBD1. V lost 5 bases, J lost 4 bases, and 7 bases stayed unmatched. The CDR3 has 13 amino acids. CDR1 and CDR2 (germline): GTSNPN, SVGIG (reference sequence). The CDR3 DNA sequence: TGTGCCTGGGACAGGGTATTGGCAGAGACCCAGTACTTC. Residues: CAWDRVLAETQYF.

This rearrangement joins TRBV4-1 to TRBJ2-1; a weak D match, TRBD1 (7 bases). V lost 0 bases and J lost 6, with 15 bases in between. CDR3 length equals 16 residues. CDR1 and CDR2 from the germline V gene are MGHRA and YSYEKL. CDR3 sequence (DNA): TGCGCCAGCAGCCAAGATAGCGGATCAGGGGGCAATGAGCAGTTCTTC. It yields the protein CASSQDSGSGGNEQFF.

In DNA, the CDR3 is TGCGCCAGCAGCTTAGATGTGGCCGGGGACAATGAGCAGTTCTTC. This translates into CASSLDVAGDNEQFF. The chain links TRBV5-1 to TRBJ2-1, with D possibly TRBD2 on 5 matching bases. V was clipped by 2 bases and J by 5 bases, with 14 bases between them. CDR3 length equals 15 residues. Germline loops: CDR1 SGHRS, CDR2 YFSETQ.

V and J are TRBV6-1 and TRBJ1-2; D is ambiguous. This CDR3 region has 15 residues. The V gene lost 0 bases and the J gene lost 6 bases, with 14 bases spanning the gap. Germline CDR1 MNHNS, CDR2 SASEGT. For the CDR3, the DNA is TGTGCCAGCAGTGAAGCGCTTCGGGCCTTCGATGGCTACACCTTC. It yields the protein CASSEALRAFDGYTF.

This clone was picked up one time. V is TRBV27 and J is TRBJ2-3; D perhaps matches TRBD2 (6 bases). V lost 3 bases to trimming and J lost 2 bases, with 12 bases between them. The CDR3 is 15 residues long. The V gene's germline CDR1 is MNHEY and CDR2 SMNVEV (reference sequence). CDR3 nucleotides: TGTGCCAGCAGTTTGGGAGGTCTCCTCACAGATACGCAGTATTTT. Protein: CASSLGGLLTDTQYF.

This sequence joins TRBV5-1 and TRBJ2-1, with D possibly matching TRBD1 (6 bases). The CDR3 consists of 13 residues. V lost 2 bases and J 6 bases, leaving 9 bases between the germline ends. Germline CDR1 reads SGHRS; CDR2 reads YFSETQ. CDR3 sequence (DNA): TGCGCCAGCAGCTTCGAACAGGGCAATGAGCAGTTCTTC. Its protein product is CASSFEQGNEQFF.

The rearrangement uses TRBV4-1 and TRBJ2-1, with D uncertain. Trimming stripped 0 bases from V and 10 bases from J, with 7 bases between. The CDR3 has 12 amino acids. Per the germline V gene, CDR1 is MGHRA and CDR2 is YSYEKL. In nucleotides, the CDR3 is TGCGCCAGCAGCCAAGATGGCAGGGAGCAGTTCTTC. It encodes CASSQDGREQFF.

The V call is TRBV15, the J call TRBJ1-1; unclear D gene. The CDR3 spans 15 residues. Germline V gives CDR1 LNHNV, CDR2 YYDKDF (reference sequence). V lost 0 bases and J 3 bases, leaving 11 bases between the germline ends. CDR3 nucleotides: TGTGCCACCAGCAGAGATTCCCCAGGCTACACTGAAGCTTTCTTT. Translation: CATSRDSPGYTEAFF. The whole variable domain, filled in from reference TRBV15 and TRBJ1-1, reads DAMVIQNPRYQVTQFGKPVTLSCSQTLNHNVMYWYQQKSSQAPKLLFHYYDKDFNNEADTPDNFQSRRPNTSFCFLDIRSPGLGDTAMYLCATSRDSPGYTEAFFGQGTRLTVV.

The V and J genes are TRBV6-5 and TRBJ2-1; tentatively, D is TRBD1 or TRBD2 (5 bases each). Trimming cost V 2 bases and J 3 bases, with 11 bases left between them. Germline-derived CDR1 and CDR2 are MNHEY and SVGAGI. The CDR3 has 15 residues. CDR3 loop: CASSYEGRDYNEQFF. DNA of the CDR3: TGTGCCAGCAGTTACGAGGGCAGGGACTACAATGAGCAGTTCTTC.

About this clone: Other DNA sequences in the sample encode the same CDR3. The J gene is TRBJ2-3, the V gene TRBV5-1; D uncertain. This CDR3 contains 12 residues. Trimming removed 1 base at V and 5 bases at J, with 5 bases between. Germline CDR1 is SGHRS and CDR2 is YFSETQ. CDR3 region: CASSLPLDTQYF. Written as DNA, the CDR3 is TGCGCCAGCAGCTTGCCCTTAGATACGCAGTATTTT.

Regarding this clone: The sample holds other DNA sequences that translate to the same CDR3. This sequence joins TRBV7-2 and TRBJ2-7; D is possibly TRBD2 (6 bases). This CDR3 is 15 amino acids long. CDR1 and CDR2 from the germline V gene are SGHTA and FQGNSA. Deletions cut 0 bases from V and 1 base from J, with 10 bases between. The CDR3 coding sequence is TGTGCCAGCAGCTTAGCGGGAGGCGGGTCCTACGAGCAGTACTTC. Translation gives CASSLAGGGSYEQYF. The complete variable domain, with remaining parts taken from reference TRBV7-2 and TRBJ2-7, reads GAGVSQSPSNKVTEKGKDVELRCDPISGHTALYWYRQSLGQGLEFLIYFQGNSAPDKSGLPSDRFSAERTGGSVSTLTIQRTQQEDSAVYLCASSLAGGGSYEQYFGPGTRLTVT.

The gene calls are TRBV25-1 and TRBJ2-5; TRBD1 might be the D (6 bases). This CDR3 comprises 12 residues. Per the germline V gene, CDR1 is MGHDK and CDR2 is SYGVNS. Between the trimmed V and J ends, which lost 6 bases and 5 bases, there was a span of 10 bases. CDR3 sequence reads: CASSAQGETQYF. The CDR3 nucleotides are TGTGCCAGCAGCGCTCAGGGGGAGACCCAGTACTTC.

The J gene is TRBJ1-1, the V gene TRBV28; unclear D gene. Trimming pared 6 bases from V and 0 bases from J, leaving 8 bases between. The germline V gene encodes CDR1 MDHEN and CDR2 SYDVKM. The CDR3 is 13 residues long. The CDR3 sequence is CASRPPLNTEAFF. As DNA, the CDR3 is TGTGCCAGCAGGCCACCTCTGAACACTGAAGCTTTCTTT.

V usage is TRBV5-1 and J usage is TRBJ2-1; D perhaps matches TRBD2 (5 bases). The V and J ends lost 2 bases and 6 bases respectively, with 15 bases between them. The germline CDR1 and CDR2 sequences are SGHRS and YFSETQ. The CDR3 is 15 residues long. This chain's CDR3 is CASSFRLLGSNEQFF. CDR3 nucleotides: TGCGCCAGCAGCTTTCGACTATTGGGGTCCAATGAGCAGTTCTTC. The whole variable domain, filled in from reference TRBV5-1 and TRBJ2-1, reads KAGVTQTPRYLIKTRGQQVTLSCSPISGHRSVSWYQQTPGQGLQFLFEYFSETQRNKGNFPGRFSGRQFSNSRSEMNVSTLELGDSALYLCASSFRLLGSNEQFFGPGTRLTVL.

With regard to this clone: The same CDR3 is also encoded by other DNA sequences in this sample. The chain combines TRBV30 with TRBJ1-6; no clear D. Germline CDR1 and CDR2: GTSNPN and SVGIG (reference sequence). The CDR3 sequence is 15 residues long. V lost 1 base, J lost 0 bases, and 7 bases lay in between. The CDR3 protein is CAWSGGGSYNSPLHF. The CDR3, as DNA: TGTGCCTGGAGTGGGGGAGGCTCCTATAATTCACCCCTCCACTTT.